This T cell receptor (beta chain) was captured in a study of blood T cell repertoires in COVID-19. On the study more broadly: The United States, Italy and Spain supplied acute and convalescent COVID-19 samples.

The CDR3 extends over 13 amino acids. In germline, CDR1 is SGHTA, CDR2 FQGNSA. Trimming removed 4 bases from V and 7 bases from J, with 11 bases in between. The table lists this clone with a count of one. Data came from immunoSEQ multiplex PCR; TCRdb stores just in-frame clones and leaves some out. Of under 200,000 clones in the sample, approximately 84% were seen once. This receptor was obtained from a man aged 35-49 years who had recovered from COVID-19. The chain joins TRBV7-2 to TRBJ2-1, with D perhaps TRBD1 (6 bases). Sequencing used peripheral blood. CDR3 nucleotides: TGTGCCAGCAGCTGGGTGAGGGGGAATGAGCAGTTCTTC. This sequence encodes CASSWVRGNEQFF.